These 21 T cell receptor beta chains came from one sample sequenced in a study of control samples from healthy donors and cancer patients. Assay: immunoSEQ multiplex PCR; the TCRdb copy retains only in-frame clones and omits some. The sample comprises under 150,000 clones, around 87% of which are singletons, and more than 6.5% rests with the top ten. The sample was blood. Receptors were obtained from a man aged 40-55 years in good health.

The CDR3 DNA reads as TGTGCCAGCAGTTTAAGGGATCTGGGAGAGCAGTACTTC. Its translation: CASSLRDLGEQYF. V is TRBV12-3 or TRBV12-4 and J is TRBJ2-7; no definite D call. Deletions cut 2 bases from V and 7 bases from J, with 12 bases between. The CDR3 is 13 residues long.

The rearrangement joins TRBV7-8 to TRBJ1-1; a possible D gene is TRBD1 (6 bases). This CDR3 contains 16 residues. Germline V CDR1 and CDR2: SGHVS, FQNEAQ. Trimming took off 0 bases at V and 2 bases at J, with 13 bases between the two ends. The CDR3 region is CASSLAGQGSNTEAFF. The CDR3 DNA is TGTGCCAGCAGCTTAGCGGGGCAGGGGTCAAACACTGAAGCTTTCTTT.

The V gene is TRBV5-1, the J gene TRBJ2-5; 13 positions match TRBD2. Germline V gene sequence: CDR1 SGHRS, CDR2 YFSETQ. The CDR3 covers 17 residues. V was clipped by 7 bases and J by 5 bases; unmatched bases: 14. CDR3 sequence: CASFADTPGLAGETQYF. The CDR3 DNA sequence: TGCGCCAGCTTCGCGGACACGCCGGGACTAGCGGGGGAGACCCAGTACTTC.

The V and J genes are TRBV7-3 and TRBJ2-5; tentatively, D is TRBD2 (5 bases). This CDR3 region has 16 residues. The germline V gene encodes CDR1 SGHTA and CDR2 FQGTGA. V was cut by 2 bases and J by 7 bases, with 20 bases left in between. The CDR3, as DNA: TGTGCCAGCAGCTTAGGAAGGACTTTCCTAGGTGGGACCCAGTACTTC. Residues: CASSLGRTFLGGTQYF.

This clone has just a few counts. The chain links TRBV7-2 to TRBJ2-1, with TRBD2 matching over 10 bases. This CDR3 comprises 16 residues. V lost 3 bases to trimming and J lost 9 bases; unmatched junction nucleotides: 11. Germline CDR1 reads SGHTA; CDR2 reads FQGNSA. For the CDR3, the DNA is TGTGCCAGCAGCTTCTTTAGCGGGGGGCGAGGAGCTGAGCAGTTCTTC. Translating gives CASSFFSGGRGAEQFF.

The V and J genes are TRBV6-5 and TRBJ1-4; 10 bases are shared with TRBD1. The junction had 3 bases not matched to a gene; V was cut back by 8 bases and J by 6 bases. The CDR3 has 13 amino acids. The germline gives CDR1 MNHEY, CDR2 SVGAGI. The CDR3 DNA reads TGTGCCAGCCGACAGGGGGCTGATGAAAAACTGTTTTTT. Translated, it gives CASRQGADEKLFF.

The chain carries TRBV29-1 and TRBJ2-5, with D possibly TRBD1 on 7 matching bases. The CDR3 extends over 12 amino acids. Trimming pared 4 bases from V and 6 bases from J, leaving 12 bases between. Germline loops: CDR1 SQVTM, CDR2 ANQGSEA. The CDR3: CSVAAGGKTQYF. Here the CDR3 DNA reads TGCAGCGTTGCGGCAGGGGGGAAGACCCAGTACTTC.

This chain connects TRBV25-1 to TRBJ1-5; 12 bases align to TRBD1. The CDR3 covers 16 residues. Per the germline V gene, CDR1 is MGHDK and CDR2 is SYGVNS. Germline trimming cut 3 bases from V and 3 bases from J; bases unmatched to any gene: 3. This CDR3 is CASSDGTGGFNQPQHF. CDR3 sequence (DNA): TGTGCCAGCAGTGATGGGACAGGGGGCTTCAATCAGCCCCAGCATTTT.

The gene calls are TRBV30 and TRBJ1-4, with D perhaps matching TRBD1 (6 bases). Trimming took off 4 bases at V and 6 bases at J, with 9 bases between the two ends. This CDR3 has 12 residues. CDR1 GTSNPN and CDR2 SVGIG come from the germline V gene (reference sequence). DNA of the CDR3: TGTGCCTGGAACAGGGTAGATGAAAAACTGTTTTTT. Amino acid sequence: CAWNRVDEKLFF.

This sequence joins TRBV9 and TRBJ2-2; 9 nucleotides line up with TRBD2. The V gene end was trimmed by 0 bases and the J gene end by 5 bases; junction bases not matched to a gene: 8. Germline CDR1 and CDR2: SGDLS and YYNGEE. The CDR3 runs to 17 residues. CDR3 coding DNA: TGTGCCAGCAGCGTAGGGGGACTAGCACTGCGGACCGGGGAGCTGTTTTTT. It specifies CASSVGGLALRTGELFF.

This clone came up once. The chain employs TRBV30 and TRBJ1-4; perhaps TRBD1 as D (6 bases). There are 13 residues in the CDR3. V dropped 8 bases and J dropped 0 bases, with 10 bases sitting between them. The germline CDR1 and CDR2 sequences are GTSNPN and SVGIG (reference sequence). CDR3 DNA: TGTGCCAGACAGGATCCAACTAATGAAAAACTGTTTTTT. Residues: CARQDPTNEKLFF.

V gene TRBV18 combines with J gene TRBJ2-7; 7 bases fit TRBD2. The CDR3 consists of 14 residues. Germline V gene sequence: CDR1 KGHSH, CDR2 LQKENI. After removal of 3 bases from V and 2 bases from J, the junction contained 4 bases not matched to a gene. CDR3 loop: CASSPPAGAYEQYF. As DNA, the CDR3 is TGTGCCAGCTCACCTCCTGCGGGGGCCTACGAGCAGTACTTC. Supplemented by reference TRBV18 and TRBJ2-7, the full variable domain reads NAGVMQNPRHLVRRRGQEARLRCSPMKGHSHVYWYRQLPEEGLKFMVYLQKENIIDESGMPKERFSAEFPKEGPSILRIQQVVRGDSAAYFCASSPPAGAYEQYFGPGTRLTVT.

J is TRBJ1-1 and V is TRBV2, with unresolved D. The V and J ends lost 1 base and 5 bases respectively, with 14 bases between them. This CDR3 contains 15 residues. The germline CDR1 and CDR2 sequences are SNHLY and FYNNEI. CDR3 nucleotides: TGTGCCAGCAGTGAAGGTGAGCAGGCGGGGACTGAAGCTTTCTTT. Protein product: CASSEGEQAGTEAFF. Variable domain in full (rest from reference TRBV2 and TRBJ1-1): EPEVTQTPSHQVTQMGQEVILRCVPISNHLYFYWYRQILGQKVEFLVSFYNNEISEKSEIFDDQFSVERPDGSNFTLKIRSTKLEDSAMYFCASSEGEQAGTEAFFGQGTRLTVV.

The rearrangement links TRBV7-2 to TRBJ2-5, with 11 bases that match TRBD2. The germline V gene encodes CDR1 SGHTA and CDR2 FQGNSA. Trimming took 6 bases from V and 6 from J; bases not matched to a gene: 9. The CDR3 totals 15 residues. CDR3 region: CASSLSGGAGKTQYF. In nucleotides, the CDR3 is TGTGCCAGCAGTCTTAGCGGGGGGGCCGGGAAGACCCAGTACTTC.

V usage is TRBV5-1 and J usage is TRBJ2-1; 8 nucleotides match TRBD2. The length of the CDR3 is 15 residues. V was clipped by 0 bases and J by 2 bases; unmatched bases: 1. Germline assignment: CDR1 SGHRS and CDR2 YFSETQ. In DNA form, the CDR3 reads TGCGCCAGCAGCTTGGACGGGGGGGCCTACAATGAGCAGTTCTTC. This encodes CASSLDGGAYNEQFF.

This chain uses TRBV24-1 with TRBJ1-2; 9 nucleotides agree with TRBD1. The CDR3 runs 15 residues. Germline V gives CDR1 KGHDR, CDR2 SFDVKD. Unmatched junction bases numbered 8, after V lost 3 bases and J lost 7 bases. The CDR3 DNA reads TGTGCCACCAGTGATCCGGGACAGGGACGCAGTGGCTACACCTTC. Translated: CATSDPGQGRSGYTF.

As regards this clone: The same CDR3 is also encoded by other DNA sequences in this sample. The V gene is TRBV7-2, the J gene TRBJ2-7; D call uncertain. With 0 bases removed from V and 0 bases from J, the gap between germline ends came to 3 bases. This CDR3 has 13 amino acids. Germline loops: CDR1 SGHTA, CDR2 FQGNSA. The CDR3, as DNA: TGTGCCAGCAGCTTAGCCGGCTCCTACGAGCAGTACTTC. It specifies CASSLAGSYEQYF.

The chain has TRBV13 and TRBJ2-3, with 12 positions matching TRBD2. Trimming at V came to 3 bases and at J to 2 bases, leaving 18 bases not matched to a gene. Germline CDR1 reads PRHDT; CDR2 reads FYEKMQ (reference sequence). The CDR3 runs 21 residues. The CDR3 sequence is CASSFPAGLAGTILPTDTQYF. The CDR3 nucleotides are TGTGCCAGCAGCTTCCCGGCTGGACTAGCGGGGACGATACTACCCACAGATACGCAGTATTTT.

The chain links TRBV25-1 to TRBJ2-1; D possibly corresponds to TRBD2 (6 bases). Germline loops: CDR1 MGHDK, CDR2 SYGVNS. Trimming cost V 4 bases and J 6 bases, with 10 bases left between them. The CDR3 loop spans 13 amino acids. The CDR3 DNA is TGTGCCAGCAGTGTCGGGGGTATCAATGAGCAGTTCTTC. This encodes CASSVGGINEQFF.

V gene TRBV2 combines with J gene TRBJ2-7; 7 bases line up with TRBD1. Trimming took 5 bases from V and 2 from J; bases not matched to a gene: 6. The CDR3 consists of 14 residues. From germline, CDR1 is SNHLY and CDR2 FYNNEI. The CDR3 nucleotides are TGTGCCAGCAGTCAACAGGGGTCCACCTACGAGCAGTACTTC. It translates to CASSQQGSTYEQYF.

The chain combines TRBV3-1 (or the pseudogene TRBV3-2) with TRBJ1-3; D perhaps matches TRBD1 (5 bases). The CDR3 is 14 residues long. Trimming stripped 2 bases from V and 4 bases from J, with 9 bases between. Germline assignment: CDR1 LGHDT and CDR2 YNNKEL (reference sequence). In nucleotides, the CDR3 is TGTGCCAGCAGCCAACAGGGAGGCGGAAACACCATATATTTT. Translated: CASSQQGGGNTIYF.